Sequencing of this T cell receptor beta chain was carried out in a study of blood T cell repertoires in COVID-19. For the study at large: The United States, Italy and Spain supplied acute and convalescent COVID-19 samples. Nucleic acid was either cDNA or gDNA, and it came from T cells, B-cell-depleted T cells, or PBMCs.

Assay used: immunoSEQ multiplex PCR; TCRdb lists only in-frame clones, some missing. The data show more than 65,000 clones, with around 76% seen just once and around 21% held by the top ten. The J segment lost 4 bases and the V segment lost 5 bases, leaving 11 bases of the junction unmatched. The CDR3 length is 17 residues. Germline CDR1 reads MNHEY; CDR2 reads SMNVEV (reference sequence). The clonotype comes from an elderly woman with active or convalescent COVID-19. Sequenced: peripheral blood. J is TRBJ2-1 and V is TRBV27, with 10 bases identical to TRBD2. The DNA for the CDR3 is TGTGCCAGCAGTCGGACCTTCAGCGGGGGGGTTTACAATGAGCAGTTCTTC. Protein sequence: CASSRTFSGGVYNEQFF.